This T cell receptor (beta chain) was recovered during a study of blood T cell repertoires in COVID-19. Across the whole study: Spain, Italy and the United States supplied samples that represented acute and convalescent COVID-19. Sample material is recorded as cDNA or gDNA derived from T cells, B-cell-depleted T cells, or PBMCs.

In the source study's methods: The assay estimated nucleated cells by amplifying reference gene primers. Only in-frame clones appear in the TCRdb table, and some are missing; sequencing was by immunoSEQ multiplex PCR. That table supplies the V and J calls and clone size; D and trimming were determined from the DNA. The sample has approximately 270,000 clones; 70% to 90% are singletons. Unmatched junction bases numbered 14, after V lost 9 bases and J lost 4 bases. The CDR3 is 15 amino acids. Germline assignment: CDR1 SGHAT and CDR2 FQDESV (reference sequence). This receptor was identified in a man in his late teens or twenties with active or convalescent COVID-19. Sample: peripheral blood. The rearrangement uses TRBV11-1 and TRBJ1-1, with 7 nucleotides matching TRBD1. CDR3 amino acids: CASSLTGRISTEAFF. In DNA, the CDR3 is TGTGCCAGTTCTTTGACAGGGCGTATAAGCACTGAAGCTTTCTTT.